Below are 17 T cell receptor beta chains sequenced from a single sample in a study of blood T cell repertoires in COVID-19. Repertoires were generated with immunoSEQ multiplex PCR, while TCRdb's copy carries only in-frame clones and drops some. The top ten clones hold 2% to 2.5% of a sample with 55,000 to 65,000 clones, 75% to 95% of them seen once. Input material: peripheral blood. All receptors derive from a man aged 55 to 70 with acute or convalescent COVID-19.

This clone was picked up one time. This sequence joins TRBV15 and TRBJ1-5, with D tentatively TRBD1 (5 bases). Deletions cut 5 bases from V and 7 bases from J, with 12 bases between. Germline-derived CDR1 and CDR2 are LNHNV and YYDKDF (reference sequence). This CDR3 has 13 residues. The chain's CDR3 is CATSGGGVQPQHF. The CDR3 DNA sequence: TGTGCCACCAGCGGGGGAGGAGTGCAGCCCCAGCATTTT.

This chain links TRBV7-8 with TRBJ2-3; TRBD2 matches at 8 bases. The V gene end was trimmed by 8 bases and the J gene end by 0 bases; junction bases not matched to a gene: 10. The V gene's germline CDR1 is SGHVS and CDR2 FQNEAQ. This CDR3 comprises 16 residues. The CDR3 region has the DNA TGTGCCAGCCTTACCGTAGCGGGATCTAGCACAGATACGCAGTATTTT. Its translation: CASLTVAGSSTDTQYF.

V gene TRBV21-1 combines with J gene TRBJ1-2; no check of the table's D call, TRBD1, against the DNA was made. TRBV21-1 constitutes a pseudogene. CDR3 size: 19 residues. The CDR3 loop is CASSKAESKDREEAYGYTF. CDR3 nucleotide sequence: TGTGCCAGCAGCAAAGCAGAGTCAAAGGACAGGGAGGAGGCCTATGGCTACACCTTC.

The chain employs TRBV24-1 and TRBJ2-1, with D perhaps matching TRBD2 (6 bases). In germline, CDR1 is KGHDR, CDR2 SFDVKD. The CDR3 consists of 13 residues. With 7 bases removed from V and 8 bases from J, the gap between germline ends came to 14 bases. The CDR3 sequence is CATSPLAFHEQFF. The CDR3 region has the DNA TGTGCCACCAGCCCCCTAGCGTTCCATGAGCAGTTCTTC.

J is TRBJ2-3 and V is TRBV5-1, with a tentative D call TRBD2 (6 bases). The CDR3 length is 15 residues. Germline V gene lookup returns CDR1 SGHRS and CDR2 YFSETQ. Trimming pared 4 bases from V and 0 bases from J, leaving 12 bases between. DNA for the CDR3: TGCGCCAGCAGCCCCCTAGCGACTAGCACAGATACGCAGTATTTT. Its translation: CASSPLATSTDTQYF. The variable domain in full, completed from reference TRBV5-1 and TRBJ2-3, reads KAGVTQTPRYLIKTRGQQVTLSCSPISGHRSVSWYQQTPGQGLQFLFEYFSETQRNKGNFPGRFSGRQFSNSRSEMNVSTLELGDSALYLCASSPLATSTDTQYFGPGTRLTVL.

The chain couples TRBV6-2 or TRBV6-3 to TRBJ2-1; D possibly corresponds to TRBD1 (8 bases). Trimming cost V 5 bases and J 4 bases, with 21 bases left between them. Germline assignment: CDR1 MNHEY and CDR2 SVGEGT. The CDR3 is 17 amino acids. The DNA for the CDR3 is TGTGCCAGCAGTCCACAGGGGGGGAGGGCCGGGTACAATGAGCAGTTCTTC. This encodes CASSPQGGRAGYNEQFF.

The chain employs TRBV18 and TRBJ1-5; possibly TRBD1 for D (6 bases). Trimming stripped 3 bases from V and 4 bases from J, with 19 bases between. The CDR3 runs 17 residues. Germline-derived CDR1 and CDR2 are KGHSH and LQKENI. The DNA for the CDR3 is TGTGCCAGCTCACCGGAAACGATGGACAGCGGAAATCAGCCCCAGCATTTT. Encoded protein: CASSPETMDSGNQPQHF.

The chain is built from TRBV12-3 or TRBV12-4 and TRBJ2-5; no reliable D call. This CDR3 spans 11 amino acids. Trimming removed 3 bases from V and 4 bases from J, with 3 bases in between. The CDR3 sequence is CASSLAETQYF. The CDR3 bases are TGTGCCAGCAGTTTGGCAGAGACCCAGTACTTC.

The chain carries TRBV6-2 or TRBV6-3 and TRBJ1-5; D gene unclear. This CDR3 contains 16 residues. Germline lookup yields CDR1 MNHEY and CDR2 SVGEGT. V shed 0 bases and J shed 7 bases, with 16 bases lying between them. In DNA form, the CDR3 reads TGTGCCAGCAGTTACTCGATAACCGGAGGCGGCCAGCCCCAGCATTTT. Protein product: CASSYSITGGGQPQHF.

J is TRBJ2-3 and V is TRBV24-1; a possible D gene is TRBD2 (5 bases). The CDR3 covers 15 residues. CDR1 and CDR2 from the germline V gene are KGHDR and SFDVKD. The V end was cut by 7 bases, the J end by 3 bases, with 16 bases between. The CDR3 DNA reads as TGTGCCACCAGCCAACGTGACGGAGGAACAGATACGCAGTATTTT. It codes for CATSQRDGGTDTQYF.

In DNA, the CDR3 is TGTGCCAGCAGCTTATTAGGGGCGAACACCGGGGAGCTGTTTTTT. Its protein product is CASSLLGANTGELFF. The rearrangement links TRBV7-6 to TRBJ2-2; the D gene is possibly TRBD1 (5 bases). Per the germline V gene, CDR1 is SGHVS and CDR2 is FNYEAQ. This CDR3 has 15 amino acids. Trimming took 2 bases from V and 0 from J, leaving 7 bases between them.

V gene TRBV9 combines with J gene TRBJ2-7; D not resolved. With 4 bases removed from V and 2 bases from J, the gap between germline ends came to 13 bases. Germline V gene sequence: CDR1 SGDLS, CDR2 YYNGEE. This CDR3 has 14 amino acids. CDR3 bases: TGTGCCAGCAGCATATCCGGGTATGCCTACGAGCAGTACTTC. Its protein is CASSISGYAYEQYF.

The chain carries TRBV7-9 and TRBJ1-3; D is undetermined. The CDR3 consists of 11 residues. The V gene's germline CDR1 is SEHNR and CDR2 FQNEAQ (reference sequence). The V and J ends lost 8 bases and 3 bases respectively, with 5 bases between them. Here the CDR3 DNA reads TGTGCCAGCTTCAGTGGAAACACCATATATTTT. This gives the protein CASFSGNTIYF.

The V gene is TRBV11-1, the J gene TRBJ1-6; D might be TRBD1 (5 bases). CDR1 SGHAT and CDR2 FQDESV come from the germline V gene (reference sequence). The CDR3 runs to 12 residues. V lost 7 bases and J 4 bases, leaving 5 bases between the germline ends. This chain's CDR3 is CASTGYNSPLHF. The CDR3 bases are TGTGCCAGCACAGGGTATAATTCACCCCTCCACTTT.

The count of this clone is one. The rearrangement links TRBV7-6 to TRBJ2-2; no reliable D call. Trimming removed 6 bases from V and 0 bases from J, with 14 bases in between. Germline CDR1 is SGHVS and CDR2 is FNYEAQ. This CDR3 is 16 amino acids long. The CDR3 DNA reads as TGTGCCAGCAGTCACAGTCGGCCTGCGAACACCGGGGAGCTGTTTTTT. Protein sequence: CASSHSRPANTGELFF.

The chain uses TRBV6-5 and TRBJ1-6; D is undetermined. Germline values: CDR1 MNHEY, CDR2 SVGAGI. Trimming removed 2 bases at V and 10 bases at J, with 15 bases between. CDR3 size: 15 residues. The CDR3: CASSYGLKPSSPLHF. The CDR3 bases are TGTGCCAGCAGTTACGGGCTCAAGCCTAGCTCACCCCTCCACTTT.

The table lists this clone with a count of one. The chain combines TRBV7-3 with TRBJ1-1; perhaps TRBD1 as D (6 bases). Germline CDR1 reads SGHTA; CDR2 reads FQGTGA. Trimming stripped 4 bases from V and 0 bases from J, with 27 bases between. The CDR3 loop spans 20 amino acids. The CDR3 DNA reads TGTGCCAGCAGCTCACCGGGACATTTTACGCCTTTCGGGTTGAACACTGAAGCTTTCTTT. Its protein is CASSSPGHFTPFGLNTEAFF.